This T cell receptor (beta chain) was recovered during a study of T cells in Graves' hyperthyroidism and ophthalmopathy. Amplification of TCR beta CDR3 regions was performed using RNA transcripts as template. The HTBI primer set drove a first-round RT-PCR of the TCR CDR3. TCRdb reanalysed the multiplex PCR reads using MiXCR and keeps one entry per CDR3 protein. The sample includes hundreds of thousands of distinct CDR3 sequences, 25% of them seen just once. Germline CDR1 and CDR2: DFQATT and SNEGSKA (reference sequence). This CDR3 region has 14 residues. V was clipped by 0 bases and J by 0 bases, with 7 bases between them. In its sample, this clonotype was seen a few times.

The rearrangement links TRBV20-1 to TRBJ2-3; unclear D gene. The sequence was obtained from a man between 45 and 60 years old with Graves' hyperthyroidism. Source material: blood. For the CDR3, the DNA is TGCAGTGCTAGAGATGACAAGAGCACAGATACGCAGTATTTT. Protein sequence: CSARDDKSTDTQYF.